The 20 T cell receptor beta chains presented below share a single source sample, sequenced in a study of T cell clonotyping in hematopoietic cell transplantation. The table came from immunoSEQ multiplex PCR; TCRdb's copy has only in-frame clones and leaves some out. The sample shows roughly 27,000 clones, approximately 95% of them seen only once. The sample consisted of peripheral blood mononuclear cells. Receptor source: a man aged 45 to 65 in good health. Some clones in this sample may be carry-over from other donors' samples.

The rearrangement joins TRBV11-2 to TRBJ2-7; D may be TRBD1 (5 bases). The CDR3 is 16 amino acids. V lost 0 bases to trimming and J lost 1 base, with 13 bases between them. Germline values: CDR1 SGHAT, CDR2 FQNNGV. CDR3 bases: TGTGCCAGCAGCTTAGATTCACAGGAGCCGTCCTACGAGCAGTACTTC. It translates to CASSLDSQEPSYEQYF.

V usage is TRBV6-5 and J usage is TRBJ1-2, with D perhaps matching TRBD1 (5 bases). The CDR3 totals 14 residues. Germline CDR1 MNHEY, CDR2 SVGAGI. The CDR3 DNA reads as TGTGCGATCGGGGGGAGGGGCATCGGGTATGGCTACACCTTC. Protein product: CAIGGRGIGYGYTF.

CDR3: CASTYTGVDTEAFF. The DNA of the CDR3 is TGTGCCAGCACCTATACAGGGGTTGACACTGAAGCTTTCTTT. The chain is built from TRBV2 and TRBJ1-1, with TRBD1 identical over 7 bases. The trim removed 7 bases at V and 3 bases at J, leaving 8 bases unmatched. The CDR3 runs to 14 residues. CDR1 and CDR2 (germline): SNHLY, FYNNEI. Supplemented by reference TRBV2 and TRBJ1-1, the full variable domain reads EPEVTQTPSHQVTQMGQEVILRCVPISNHLYFYWYRQILGQKVEFLVSFYNNEISEKSEIFDDQFSVERPDGSNFTLKIRSTKLEDSAMYFCASTYTGVDTEAFFGQGTRLTVV.

This clone has only one observation. CDR3 DNA sequence: TGTGCCAGCAGCTGGGACAGGGGCGGTGAAAAACTGTTTTTT. It specifies CASSWDRGGEKLFF. This chain links TRBV7-8 with TRBJ1-4; 10 nucleotides match TRBD1. The CDR3 contains 14 residues. Germline assignment: CDR1 SGHVS and CDR2 FQNEAQ. V shed 4 bases, J shed 7 bases, and the junction held 3 bases outside the gene matches. Supplemented by reference TRBV7-8 and TRBJ1-4, the full variable domain reads GAGVSQSPRYKVAKRGQDVALRCDPISGHVSLFWYQQALGQGPEFLTYFQNEAQLDKSGLPSDRFFAERPEGSVSTLKIQRTQQEDSAVYLCASSWDRGGEKLFFGSGTQLSVL.

CDR3 nucleotides: TGCAGCGCAAAGGTGGGGACAGAGAACCAGCCCCAGCATTTT. Translation gives CSAKVGTENQPQHF. The chain joins TRBV29-1 to TRBJ1-5; 7 positions agree with TRBD1. The trim removed 7 bases at V and 7 bases at J, leaving 13 bases unmatched. The germline V gene encodes CDR1 SQVTM and CDR2 ANQGSEA. The CDR3 consists of 14 residues.

The chain links TRBV5-1 to TRBJ2-3; TRBD2 aligns across 10 bases. CDR3 length: 15 amino acids. V lost 6 bases and J lost 0; bases outside the gene matches: 4. CDR1 SGHRS and CDR2 YFSETQ come from the germline V gene. This CDR3 is CASTELAGSTDTQYF. The CDR3 DNA follows: TGCGCCAGCACCGAACTAGCGGGGAGCACAGATACGCAGTATTTT.

The chain is built from TRBV28 and TRBJ2-7, with 12 bases lining up with TRBD1. This CDR3 has 15 residues. Looked up from germline, CDR1 is MDHEN and CDR2 is SYDVKM. J lost 5 bases, V lost 6 bases, and 8 bases had no gene match. The CDR3 DNA reads TGTGCCAGCAGAGCCGGGACAGGGGGCAAGAACGAGCAGTACTTC. Its protein product is CASRAGTGGKNEQYF.

The rearrangement uses TRBV7-2 and TRBJ1-4; D unclear. The ends were cut back, 2 bases at V and 4 bases at J, with 8 bases in the middle. This CDR3 is built from 14 residues. The V gene's germline CDR1 is SGHTA and CDR2 FQGNSA. The CDR3 sequence is CASSLSRINEKLFF. The CDR3 coding sequence is TGTGCCAGCAGCTTATCTCGGATTAATGAAAAACTGTTTTTT.

The V gene is TRBV28, the J gene TRBJ1-1; D remains ambiguous. The CDR3 totals 15 residues. From germline, CDR1 is MDHEN and CDR2 SYDVKM. V shed 7 bases and J shed 1 base, with 16 bases lying between them. CDR3 sequence: CASNPWRYRNTEAFF. The CDR3 bases are TGTGCCAGCAACCCCTGGAGATACAGGAACACTGAAGCTTTCTTT.

The V gene is TRBV7-7, the J gene TRBJ1-2; no clear D gene. Germline assignment: CDR1 SSHAT and CDR2 FNYEAQ (reference sequence). Trimming pared 5 bases from V and 8 bases from J, leaving 18 bases between. This CDR3 comprises 14 residues. CDR3 region: CASSTLKPQKGYTF. CDR3 nucleotides: TGTGCCAGCAGCACTCTCAAACCTCAAAAAGGCTACACCTTC.

J is TRBJ2-5 and V is TRBV7-8; D could derive from TRBD1 or TRBD2 (5 bases each). V was shortened by 1 base and J by 0 bases, with 6 bases between the two germline ends. The CDR3 extends over 14 amino acids. Germline assignment: CDR1 SGHVS and CDR2 FQNEAQ. CDR3 residues: CASSLGGDQETQYF. The CDR3 DNA reads as TGTGCCAGCAGCTTAGGAGGGGACCAAGAGACCCAGTACTTC.

The genes are TRBV19 and TRBJ2-7; D unresolved. The CDR3 has 14 residues. Deletions cut 3 bases from V and 1 base from J, with 10 bases between. Germline values: CDR1 LNHDA, CDR2 SQIVND (reference sequence). The DNA for the CDR3 is TGTGCCAGTAGTATTCTGGGTAAATCCTACGAGCAGTACTTC. Protein product: CASSILGKSYEQYF.

This rearrangement joins TRBV29-1 to TRBJ1-2; TRBD1 matches at 7 bases. The ends lost 2 bases at V and 8 bases at J; junction bases unmatched: 11. CDR1 is SQVTM, CDR2 ANQGSEA, per germline. The CDR3 is 14 amino acids. CDR3 DNA: TGCAGCGTTGAAAATAGGGGGCGCGGAGAGGGCTACACCTTC. Translated, it gives CSVENRGRGEGYTF.

Only a few counts were recorded for this clone. The same CDR3 also results from other DNA sequences found in this sample. CDR3 protein: CASSLGLADYTGELFF. CDR3 coding DNA: TGTGCCAGCAGCTTGGGACTAGCAGACTACACCGGGGAGCTGTTTTTT. The chain combines TRBV5-6 with TRBJ2-2; 7 bases map to TRBD2. The CDR3 loop spans 16 amino acids. Trimming took 0 bases from V and 3 from J; bases not matched to a gene: 5. Germline V gene sequence: CDR1 SGHDT, CDR2 YYEEEE. Together with reference TRBV5-6 and TRBJ2-2, the CDR3 gives the full variable domain: DAGVTQSPTHLIKTRGQQVTLRCSPKSGHDTVSWYQQALGQGPQFIFQYYEEEERQRGNFPDRFSGHQFPNYSSELNVNALLLGDSALYLCASSLGLADYTGELFFGEGSRLTVL.

The chain employs TRBV29-1 and TRBJ2-7, with D unclear. The CDR3 covers 10 residues. CDR1 is SQVTM and CDR2 is ANQGSEA in the germline V gene. V was cut by 5 bases and J by 3 bases, with 5 bases left in between. CDR3 region: CSVLFYEQYF. The CDR3 nucleotides read TGCAGCGTTCTTTTCTACGAGCAGTACTTC.

This chain connects TRBV5-1 to TRBJ2-7; D possibly corresponds to TRBD1 (6 bases). Deletions cut 4 bases from V and 0 bases from J, with 11 bases between. CDR1 and CDR2 from the germline V gene are SGHRS and YFSETQ. The CDR3 consists of 14 residues. This CDR3 is CASSPGAASYEQYF. In nucleotides, the CDR3 is TGCGCCAGCAGCCCAGGGGCAGCCTCCTACGAGCAGTACTTC.

This clone was detected once. The chain recombines TRBV4-1 with TRBJ1-1; D remains unclear. The length of the CDR3 is 12 residues. Trimming removed 5 bases at V and 6 bases at J, with 10 bases between. Germline-derived CDR1 and CDR2 are MGHRA and YSYEKL. CDR3 amino acids: CASSSGLPEAFF. The CDR3 region has the DNA TGCGCCAGCAGCTCTGGACTCCCTGAAGCTTTCTTT.

This clone is a singleton in its sample. This chain joins TRBV5-1 and TRBJ2-5, with 9 bases that match TRBD1. Gene TRBJ2-7 matches the end of the DNA better, so the J call may be wrong. CDR1 SGHRS and CDR2 YFSETQ come from the germline V gene. The CDR3 spans 14 residues. The CDR3 sequence is CASSRNRDRDEQYF. CDR3 sequence (DNA): TGCGCCAGCAGCCGCAACAGGGACAGGGACGAGCAGTACTTC.

This chain connects TRBV10-1 to TRBJ2-3, with a tentative D call TRBD2 (6 bases). Trimming left V 2 bases short and J 14 bases short, with 17 bases between. The CDR3 runs to 13 residues. In germline, CDR1 is WNHNN, CDR2 SYGVQD (reference sequence). The CDR3: CASSENSASAAYF. CDR3 bases: TGCGCCAGCAGTGAGAATTCGGCTAGCGCGGCGTATTTT.

The rearrangement uses TRBV7-9 and TRBJ2-2; the D call may be TRBD1 or TRBD2 (5 bases each). Germline V gene data show CDR1 as SEHNR and CDR2 as FQNEAQ (reference sequence). Trimming cost V 7 bases and J 7 bases, with 22 bases left between them. This CDR3 is 16 amino acids long. CDR3 sequence (DNA): TGTGCCAGCACTCCGGGACCTTTCTTCGGTGGCGGGGAGCTGTTTTTT. It is translated as CASTPGPFFGGGELFF. The whole variable domain, remainder taken from reference TRBV7-9 and TRBJ2-2, is DTGVSQNPRHKITKRGQNVTFRCDPISEHNRLYWYRQTLGQGPEFLTYFQNEAQLEKSRLLSDRFSAERPKGSFSTLEIQRTEQGDSAMYLCASTPGPFFGGGELFFGEGSRLTVL.